The clone carrying this T cell receptor beta chain has just a few counts. Its antigen is not identified. This sample was taken from a study of glioma-infiltrating T cells. Study findings and constraints: Above-expected tissue-blood divergence occurred in all gliomas, most in low-grade ones.

CDR1 and CDR2 from the germline V gene are SGHTA and FQGNSA. J was trimmed by 9 bases and V by 4 bases; bases with no gene match: 9. The CDR3 is 15 amino acids. TCR alpha and beta CDR3 regions were amplified from RNA using iRepertoire nested multiplex PCR. MiXCR, run by TCRdb on the multiplex PCR reads, gives a single entry per CDR3 protein. The repertoire holds 100,000 to 150,000 distinct CDR3 sequences, about 22% seen once, with about a quarter in the top ten. The TCR was taken from a human donor with low-grade glioma or glioblastoma, undergoing nonglioma brain surgery, or in good health (not recorded which). Sequenced sample: glioma tissue, nonneoplastic brain tissue, or PBMCs (not recorded which). This chain uses TRBV7-2 with TRBJ2-3; TRBD2 agrees at 11 bases. For the CDR3, the DNA is TGTGCCAGCAGCTCCGCTAGCGGGGGGCCCCAAACGCAGTATTTT. Translation gives CASSSASGGPQTQYF.